This TCR beta chain was retrieved from a study of blood T cell repertoires in COVID-19. Study-wide context: Sites across the United States, Italy and Spain contributed samples from acute and convalescent COVID-19. T cells, B-cell-depleted T cells, or PBMCs provided the cDNA or gDNA that served as material.

V shed 0 bases and J shed 1 base, with 10 bases lying between them. The germline V gene encodes CDR1 LGHNA and CDR2 YNFKEQ. The CDR3 runs to 16 residues. This clone was seen more than once but under ten times. Produced via immunoSEQ multiplex PCR; TCRdb's table is partial and in-frame only. The top ten hold less than 9.5% of the sample, which has 200,000 or so clones, more than 65% seen once. Everyone who took part was roughly 18 to 89 years old, and they came from about two dozen US areas. Sample: PBMCs or T cells enriched from blood (not recorded which). The sequence derives from a middle-aged man who had recovered from COVID-19. The rearrangement uses TRBV4-2 and TRBJ2-1; tentative D call: TRBD1 (5 bases). The CDR3 nucleotides are TGTGCCAGCAGCCAAGAAGCAGGGATGTCCTACAATGAGCAGTTCTTC. Amino acids: CASSQEAGMSYNEQFF.